A single sample gave rise to the 4 T cell receptor beta chains below, sequenced in a study of blood T cell repertoires in COVID-19. This table comes from immunoSEQ multiplex PCR, and its TCRdb copy is limited to in-frame clones, with some not included. The profile covers about 200,000 clones, with around 90% appearing a single time and around 2.3% taken by the ten largest. The sequenced material came from PBMCs or T cells enriched from blood (not recorded which). These receptors all come from a woman in her 30s who had recovered from COVID-19.

The chain employs TRBV7-8 and TRBJ1-4; TRBD1 matches 10 bases. This CDR3 has 16 residues. Germline CDR1 SGHVS, CDR2 FQNEAQ. The trim removed 0 bases at V and 8 bases at J, leaving 6 bases unmatched. The CDR3: CASSLAIGTGVEKLFF. As DNA, the CDR3 is TGTGCCAGCAGCTTAGCAATAGGGACAGGGGTGGAAAAACTGTTTTTT.

V is TRBV21-1 and J is TRBJ2-7; the D call TRBD1 from the table was never checked on the DNA. TRBV21-1 is reported as a pseudogene. This CDR3 contains 17 residues. The CDR3 sequence: CASSAGPQGGLSYEQYF. The DNA for the CDR3 is TGTGCCAGCAGCGCCGGCCCACAGGGGGGCCTTTCCTACGAGCAGTACTTC.

This clone was counted a few times. The chain uses TRBV14 and TRBJ2-3, with 9 bases that match TRBD2. The CDR3 sequence is 16 residues long. The germline V gene has CDR1 SGHDN and CDR2 FVKESK. Trimming removed 4 bases from V and 2 bases from J; junction bases left unmatched: 7. The CDR3 sequence is CASSRRRLADTDTQYF. Here the CDR3 DNA reads TGTGCCAGCAGCCGAAGAAGACTAGCGGACACAGATACGCAGTATTTT.

The rearrangement joins TRBV27 to TRBJ2-2, with TRBD1 matching over 8 bases. This CDR3 contains 15 residues. With V trimmed by 2 bases and J by 5 bases, 4 bases remained unmatched. CDR1 is MNHEY, CDR2 SMNVEV, per germline (reference sequence). The CDR3 coding sequence is TGTGCCAGCAGTTTAGAGACAGGGGTGACCGGGGAGCTGTTTTTT. Protein: CASSLETGVTGELFF.